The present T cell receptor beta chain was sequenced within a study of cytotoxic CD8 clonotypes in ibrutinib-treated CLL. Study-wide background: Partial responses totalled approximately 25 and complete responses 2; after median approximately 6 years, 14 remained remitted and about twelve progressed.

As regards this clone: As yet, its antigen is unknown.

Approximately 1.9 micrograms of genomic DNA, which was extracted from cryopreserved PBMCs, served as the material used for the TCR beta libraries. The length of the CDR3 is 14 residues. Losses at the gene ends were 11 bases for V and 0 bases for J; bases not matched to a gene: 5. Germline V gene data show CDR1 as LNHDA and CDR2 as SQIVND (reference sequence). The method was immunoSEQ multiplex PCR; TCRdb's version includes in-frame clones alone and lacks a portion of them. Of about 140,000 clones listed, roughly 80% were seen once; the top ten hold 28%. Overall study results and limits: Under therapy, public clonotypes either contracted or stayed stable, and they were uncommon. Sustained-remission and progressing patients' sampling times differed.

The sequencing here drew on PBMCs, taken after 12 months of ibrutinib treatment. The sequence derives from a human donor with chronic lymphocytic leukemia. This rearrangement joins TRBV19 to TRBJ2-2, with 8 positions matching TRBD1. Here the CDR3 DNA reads TGTGCCGGACGGACAGGGACGAACACCGGGGAGCTGTTTTTT. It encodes CAGRTGTNTGELFF.